This entry lists 13 T cell receptor beta chains sequenced from one sample in a study of CD8 T cells in ankylosing spondylitis. These TCRs' antigens remain unknown. TCRdb fed the 5' RACE reads into MiXCR, producing one record per CDR3 protein. The sample contains under 950,000 distinct CDR3 sequences, under 20% of which appear only once. The study, taken as a whole, reports: Typical of ankylosing spondylitis blood, it appeared, was a TCR beta motif of under 10 highly homologous variants.

Sequencing used blood, either unsorted or a sorted T cell fraction (not recorded which). The receptors originated from a male donor with ankylosing spondylitis.

This clonotype was seen ten or more times. This rearrangement joins TRBV10-3 to TRBJ1-2; 9 positions match TRBD1. The CDR3 sequence is 12 residues long. CDR1 is ENHRY, CDR2 SYGVKD, per germline. The trim removed 9 bases at V and 6 bases at J, leaving 5 bases unmatched. The CDR3 region has the DNA TGTGCCATTCAAGGGGACAGGGATGGCTACACCTTC. Translating it yields CAIQGDRDGYTF.

J is TRBJ2-7 and V is TRBV27, with a weak D call TRBD1 (6 bases). This CDR3 contains 17 residues. Trimming took 0 bases from V and 1 from J, leaving 16 bases between them. Germline V gene sequence: CDR1 MNHEY, CDR2 SMNVEV (reference sequence). The DNA for the CDR3 is TGTGCCAGCAGTTTATCCCCCAACAGGGCTCAATCCTACGAGCAGTACTTC. This translates into CASSLSPNRAQSYEQYF.

The V and J genes are TRBV3-1 and TRBJ1-1, with 7 positions matching TRBD1. CDR1 and CDR2 from the germline V gene are LGHDT and YNNKEL (reference sequence). After removal of 5 bases from V and 5 bases from J, the junction contained 5 bases not matched to a gene. CDR3 length: 13 residues. CDR3 sequence reads: CASSYDRETEAFF. The CDR3 bases are TGTGCCAGCAGCTATGACAGGGAGACTGAAGCTTTCTTT.

This clonotype has a handful of counts. V usage is TRBV20-1 and J usage is TRBJ2-1; the match to TRBD2 covers 13 bases. V lost 5 bases and J lost 4; bases outside the gene matches: 5. The CDR3 spans 15 residues. The germline V gene has CDR1 DFQATT and CDR2 SNEGSKA (reference sequence). The CDR3 protein is CSAPPTSGGYNEQFF. In DNA, the CDR3 is TGCAGTGCTCCTCCGACTAGCGGGGGGTACAATGAGCAGTTCTTC.

This sequence joins TRBV9 and TRBJ1-1; 7 nucleotides line up with TRBD1. The ends lost 0 bases at V and 1 base at J; junction bases unmatched: 3. Germline V gene data show CDR1 as SGDLS and CDR2 as YYNGEE. The CDR3 has 15 residues. The CDR3 nucleotides read TGTGCCAGCAGCGTAGGAGGGACAGCGAACACTGAAGCTTTCTTT. Its translation is CASSVGGTANTEAFF.

This clonotype has more than one count but fewer than ten. This sequence joins TRBV3-1 and TRBJ2-7; 9 bases fit TRBD2. V lost 4 bases and J lost 4; bases outside the gene matches: 11. Germline values: CDR1 LGHDT, CDR2 YNNKEL (reference sequence). CDR3 length: 16 residues. CDR3 residues: CASSRTPAGGSYEQYF. CDR3 nucleotide sequence: TGTGCCAGCAGCCGCACTCCAGCGGGAGGTTCGTACGAGCAGTACTTC.

This chain links TRBV15 with TRBJ1-1; D is ambiguous. V shed 2 bases and J shed 2 bases, with 6 bases lying between them. Germline-derived CDR1 and CDR2 are LNHNV and YYDKDF (reference sequence). This CDR3 comprises 13 residues. The CDR3 DNA reads TGTGCCACCAGCAGACAGAAAAACACTGAAGCTTTCTTT. Translating gives CATSRQKNTEAFF.

This clonotype has a handful of counts. The chain carries TRBV6-4 and TRBJ2-7, with 9 bases lining up with TRBD1. Looked up from germline, CDR1 is MRHNA and CDR2 is SNTAGT. CDR3 length equals 21 residues. Losses at the gene ends were 0 bases for V and 0 bases for J; bases not matched to a gene: 18. The CDR3 sequence is CASSDSRGTGSCDNASYEQYF. The CDR3 bases are TGTGCCAGCAGTGACTCGAGGGGGACAGGGTCCTGTGATAATGCCTCCTACGAGCAGTACTTC.

The chain links TRBV15 to TRBJ2-1; a weak D match, TRBD1 (5 bases). The V gene's germline CDR1 is LNHNV and CDR2 YYDKDF (reference sequence). The CDR3 extends over 15 amino acids. The V end lost 8 bases, the J end lost 6 bases, and 20 bases lay between the germline ends. In nucleotides, the CDR3 is TGTGCCACCGGGAACCCACCCCCCAGGGTCAATGAGCAGTTCTTC. Translating it yields CATGNPPPRVNEQFF.

The chain couples TRBV9 to TRBJ2-1; TRBD1 matches at 8 bases. CDR3 length equals 14 residues. V lost 0 bases to trimming and J lost 6 bases; unmatched junction nucleotides: 2. The germline CDR1 and CDR2 sequences are SGDLS and YYNGEE. CDR3: CASSVVQGGNEQFF. The DNA of the CDR3 is TGTGCCAGCAGCGTAGTACAGGGGGGCAATGAGCAGTTCTTC.

This chain connects TRBV7-2 to TRBJ2-1; 14 bases are a match to TRBD2. The CDR3 spans 17 residues. Germline V gives CDR1 SGHTA, CDR2 FQGNSA. Unmatched junction bases numbered 8, after V lost 2 bases and J lost 8 bases. The CDR3 spells CASSLTMGLAGVDEQFF. The CDR3 DNA follows: TGTGCCAGCAGCTTAACAATGGGACTAGCGGGAGTAGATGAGCAGTTCTTC.

This clonotype was observed many times. The rearrangement links TRBV28 to TRBJ2-3; TRBD1 agrees at 8 bases. Trimming at V came to 1 base and at J to 4 bases, leaving 4 bases not matched to a gene. The germline CDR1 and CDR2 sequences are MDHEN and SYDVKM. This CDR3 has 15 residues. CDR3 nucleotides: TGTGCCAGCAGTTTATTTTCAGGGGGCGCAGATACGCAGTATTTT. Encoded protein: CASSLFSGGADTQYF.

The rearrangement uses TRBV18 and TRBJ1-3; possible D gene TRBD1, 5 bases. Germline assignment: CDR1 KGHSH and CDR2 LQKENI. The CDR3 totals 15 residues. Trimming stripped 6 bases from V and 0 bases from J, with 12 bases between. CDR3 coding DNA: TGTGCCAGCTCGTGGGACCCCAGCTCTGGAAACACCATATATTTT. The encoded protein is CASSWDPSSGNTIYF.